Reported below is one TCR beta chain. Its antigen is not known. CDR1 is SGHAT, CDR2 FQNNGV, per germline. The J segment lost 5 bases and the V segment lost 5 bases, leaving 2 bases of the junction unmatched. The CDR3 runs 14 residues. This sample is part of a study of cytomegalovirus exposure and HLA in healthy donors. Findings of the study overall: Previously analyzed data showed that most TCR beta V segments were productive at a frequency of about 90% or about 30%.

Use of 60 Vbeta and 13 Jbeta primers characterized the PCR. Sequencing used immunoSEQ multiplex PCR; TCRdb keeps in-frame clones, though not all of them. The sample carries roughly 140,000 clones, roughly 63% recorded once. Specimen: PBMCs. This sequence joins TRBV11-2 and TRBJ2-3; 12 positions match TRBD2. This clonotype was sampled from a woman aged 55-69 years in good health and CMV-seropositive. CDR3 region: CASSPTSGGDTQYF. The CDR3 DNA follows: TGTGCCAGCAGCCCGACTAGCGGGGGAGATACGCAGTATTTT.